The 26 T cell receptor beta chains below were found in one sample sequenced in a study of T cell clonotyping in hematopoietic cell transplantation. The assay was immunoSEQ multiplex PCR, and TCRdb's table has in-frame clones only and misses some. The sample carries about 5,900 clones, approximately 91% recorded once. This sample comprised peripheral blood mononuclear cells, obtained 100 days after allogeneic stem cell transplant. All receptors come from a female patient in her 50s who had an allogeneic stem cell transplant from a related donor, so the T cells may come from the graft donor. Some clones in this sample may be carry-over from other donors' samples.

V usage is TRBV9 and J usage is TRBJ1-1, with D unclear. The length of the CDR3 is 14 residues. Germline V CDR1 and CDR2: SGDLS, YYNGEE. Trimming pared 7 bases from V and 0 bases from J, leaving 13 bases between. This CDR3 is CASGLPDMNTEAFF. CDR3 DNA sequence: TGTGCCAGCGGGCTTCCCGATATGAACACTGAAGCTTTCTTT.

The chain is built from TRBV7-2 and TRBJ1-1; maybe TRBD1 (6 bases). CDR3 size: 14 residues. The V gene lost 3 bases and the J gene lost 7 bases, with 15 bases spanning the gap. Germline V lookup: CDR1 SGHTA, CDR2 FQGNSA. CDR3 residues: CASSFPRDTLEAFF. As DNA, the CDR3 is TGTGCCAGCAGCTTTCCCCGGGACACGCTTGAAGCTTTCTTT.

The CDR3 spells CASSFSGTSYEQYF. The CDR3 DNA is TGTGCCAGCAGCTTTTCGGGTACCTCCTACGAGCAGTACTTC. This sequence joins TRBV5-4 and TRBJ2-7; D is undetermined. This CDR3 is built from 14 residues. V lost 2 bases and J lost 0, with 9 bases in between. CDR1 is SGHNT and CDR2 is YYREEE in the germline V gene (reference sequence).

The chain couples TRBV6-1 to TRBJ2-6, with 10 bases matching TRBD2. The germline CDR1 and CDR2 sequences are MNHNS and SASEGT. V lost 4 bases and J lost 0; bases outside the gene matches: 0. This CDR3 is 16 amino acids long. CDR3 sequence reads: CASSGLAGSGANVLTF. Written as DNA, the CDR3 is TGTGCCAGCAGTGGACTAGCGGGCTCTGGGGCCAACGTCCTGACTTTC.

By frequency in the sample, this clone is large. The V call is TRBV7-3, the J call TRBJ1-2, with D perhaps matching TRBD1 (5 bases). Germline CDR1 SGHTA, CDR2 FQGTGA. V dropped 1 base and J dropped 8 bases, with 11 bases sitting between them. There are 13 residues in the CDR3. The CDR3 loop is CASSLSAGQGYTF. For the CDR3, the DNA is TGTGCCAGCAGCTTAAGTGCAGGACAAGGCTACACCTTC.

The rearrangement joins TRBV19 to TRBJ1-3; D not certain. The CDR3 extends over 13 amino acids. Germline lookup yields CDR1 LNHDA and CDR2 SQIVND (reference sequence). V was trimmed by 5 bases and J by 1 base, leaving 6 bases between them. The CDR3 spells CASSSQSGNTIYF. The CDR3 coding sequence is TGTGCCAGTAGTTCACAATCTGGAAACACCATATATTTT.

The CDR3 DNA follows: TGTGCCAGCAGAATAGGGGGGGGCTATGGCTACACCTTC. Protein: CASRIGGGYGYTF. The rearrangement joins TRBV2 to TRBJ1-2; possibly TRBD1 for D (6 bases). Germline lookup yields CDR1 SNHLY and CDR2 FYNNEI. There are 13 residues in the CDR3. V lost 6 bases, J lost 4 bases, and 12 bases lay in between.

This sequence joins TRBV5-6 and TRBJ1-6; D is perhaps TRBD1 (5 bases). The CDR3 totals 15 residues. Trimming took 2 bases from V and 8 from J, leaving 14 bases between them. Germline-derived CDR1 and CDR2 are SGHDT and YYEEEE. CDR3 sequence: CASSFRTSGDSPLHF. The CDR3 DNA reads TGTGCCAGCAGCTTCCGGACAAGCGGCGATTCACCCCTCCACTTT.

The chain combines TRBV10-2 with TRBJ1-1; D gene uncertain. The V end lost 2 bases, the J end lost 7 bases, and 8 bases lay between the germline ends. CDR3 length equals 12 residues. Germline values: CDR1 WSHSY, CDR2 SAAADI. CDR3 in DNA: TGCGCCAGCAGTGAGGTACGGCTTGAAGCTTTCTTT. This translates into CASSEVRLEAFF.

The chain links TRBV5-4 to TRBJ1-2; 7 positions match TRBD1. Germline loops: CDR1 SGHNT, CDR2 YYREEE (reference sequence). J lost 0 bases, V lost 7 bases, and 6 bases had no gene match. The CDR3 runs 14 residues. In DNA form, the CDR3 reads TGTGCCAGCCATTGGGACAGCTCTAACTATGGCTACACCTTC. Translating it yields CASHWDSSNYGYTF.

The V and J genes are TRBV7-9 and TRBJ2-2; D unclear. Trimming took off 6 bases at V and 0 bases at J, with 2 bases between the two ends. Germline values: CDR1 SEHNR, CDR2 FQNEAQ (reference sequence). The CDR3 loop spans 12 amino acids. The CDR3 here is CASRTNTGELFF. In DNA, the CDR3 is TGTGCCAGCAGGACGAACACCGGGGAGCTGTTTTTT.

The J gene is TRBJ2-5, the V gene TRBV5-1, with D possibly matching TRBD1 (5 bases). V lost 0 bases and J 0 bases, leaving 12 bases between the germline ends. Germline V CDR1 and CDR2: SGHRS, YFSETQ. The CDR3 totals 16 residues. The CDR3 is CASSLGLGAYQETQYF. CDR3 nucleotide sequence: TGCGCCAGCAGCTTGGGCCTAGGGGCCTACCAAGAGACCCAGTACTTC.

This chain connects TRBV6-6 to TRBJ2-1; unclear D gene. The CDR3 has 11 amino acids. Trimming removed 5 bases from V and 7 bases from J, with 6 bases in between. Germline-derived CDR1 and CDR2 are MNHNY and SVGAGI (reference sequence). As DNA, the CDR3 is TGTGCCAGCAGTCCGAAGAATGAGCAGTTCTTC. Translation gives CASSPKNEQFF.

This chain connects TRBV28 to TRBJ1-5; D not resolved. The CDR3 sequence is 17 residues long. Germline V gives CDR1 MDHEN, CDR2 SYDVKM. Between the trimmed V and J ends, which lost 1 base and 0 bases, there was a span of 13 bases. The CDR3 region has the DNA TGTGCCAGCAGTTTATTGGGTTACAGCGATAGCAATCAGCCCCAGCATTTT. This codes for CASSLLGYSDSNQPQHF.

V gene TRBV5-6 combines with J gene TRBJ1-1; D is undetermined. Germline lookup yields CDR1 SGHDT and CDR2 YYEEEE. Trimming removed 7 bases from V and 5 bases from J, with 24 bases in between. The CDR3 has 16 amino acids. The CDR3 region has the DNA TGTGCCAGCGCAGCATCTTTGGGAAAGGGTGGTACTGAAGCTTTCTTT. Encoded protein: CASAASLGKGGTEAFF.

This clone was picked up one time. The chain is built from TRBV2 and TRBJ1-5; the D gene is possibly TRBD1 (5 bases). Germline loops: CDR1 SNHLY, CDR2 FYNNEI. V was pared by 6 bases and J by 4 bases, with 7 bases between. The CDR3 covers 12 residues. The CDR3 here is CASRQGNQPQHF. In DNA form, the CDR3 reads TGTGCCAGCAGGCAGGGTAATCAGCCCCAGCATTTT.

A single count supports this clone. The chain recombines TRBV7-2 with TRBJ1-2; no reliable D call. V lost 7 bases and J lost 2, with 14 bases in between. The CDR3 is 14 residues long. The germline V gene has CDR1 SGHTA and CDR2 FQGNSA. The CDR3 nucleotides are TGTGCCAGCACTAATGGTGGCAAAAACTATGGCTACACCTTC. Its translation is CASTNGGKNYGYTF.

CDR3 in amino acids: CAASRGGPLQETQYF. The CDR3 bases are TGTGCCGCTTCACGGGGGGGGCCTCTACAAGAGACCCAGTACTTC. The chain carries TRBV19 and TRBJ2-5, with 8 bases fitting TRBD2. CDR3 length: 15 amino acids. Per germline, CDR1 LNHDA and CDR2 SQIVND (reference sequence). Unmatched junction bases numbered 13, after V lost 11 bases and J lost 2 bases.

V is TRBV9 and J is TRBJ2-1; 15 bases agree with TRBD2. V lost 0 bases, J lost 7 bases, and 2 bases stayed unmatched. The V gene's germline CDR1 is SGDLS and CDR2 YYNGEE. The CDR3 runs 16 residues. The chain's CDR3 is CASSVGGTSGGNEQFF. As DNA, the CDR3 is TGTGCCAGCAGCGTAGGAGGGACTAGCGGGGGGAATGAGCAGTTCTTC.

The chain recombines TRBV7-8 with TRBJ2-4; TRBD2 agrees at 8 bases. The CDR3 totals 16 residues. After removal of 4 bases from V and 8 bases from J, the junction contained 13 bases not matched to a gene. Germline-derived CDR1 and CDR2 are SGHVS and FQNEAQ. The CDR3 reads CASSWGDSGASDIQYF. CDR3 coding DNA: TGTGCCAGCAGCTGGGGGGATAGCGGGGCCAGCGACATTCAGTACTTC. Looking up the rest from reference TRBV7-8 and TRBJ2-4 gives the full variable domain: GAGVSQSPRYKVAKRGQDVALRCDPISGHVSLFWYQQALGQGPEFLTYFQNEAQLDKSGLPSDRFFAERPEGSVSTLKIQRTQQEDSAVYLCASSWGDSGASDIQYFGAGTRLSVL.

This clone was seen a handful of times. This chain uses TRBV7-2 with TRBJ2-5; tentatively, D is TRBD2 (6 bases). The CDR3 sequence is 14 residues long. Trimming cost V 1 base and J 5 bases, with 11 bases left between them. Germline-derived CDR1 and CDR2 are SGHTA and FQGNSA. Here the CDR3 reads CASSLDGGVETQYF. In DNA form, the CDR3 reads TGTGCCAGCAGCTTAGACGGCGGGGTCGAGACCCAGTACTTC.

This rearrangement joins TRBV6-5 to TRBJ2-7; TRBD1 matches at 12 bases. Germline values: CDR1 MNHEY, CDR2 SVGAGI. CDR3 size: 15 residues. The ends lost 6 bases at V and 5 bases at J; junction bases unmatched: 8. The CDR3 region has the DNA TGTGCCAGCAGCGACGCCGGGACAGGGGGCCACGAGCAGTACTTC. As protein: CASSDAGTGGHEQYF.

The chain links TRBV29-1 to TRBJ1-5; D may be TRBD1 (6 bases). Germline V lookup: CDR1 SQVTM, CDR2 ANQGSEA. The length of the CDR3 is 13 residues. The ends were cut back, 4 bases at V and 7 bases at J, with 14 bases in the middle. The CDR3 loop is CSVGQAQGQPQHF. DNA of the CDR3: TGCAGCGTTGGACAGGCTCAGGGACAGCCCCAGCATTTT.

CDR3 DNA sequence: TGTGCCAGCGAATCGAGGCCCCAGGGGTTCGGAAACACCATATATTTT. Amino acids: CASESRPQGFGNTIYF. The chain joins TRBV2 to TRBJ1-3, with a tentative D call TRBD1 (6 bases). Trimming left V 8 bases short and J 4 bases short, with 21 bases between. The CDR3 has 16 amino acids. Germline assignment: CDR1 SNHLY and CDR2 FYNNEI.

This chain connects TRBV6-5 to TRBJ2-7, with TRBD2 as a possible D gene (5 bases). V gave up 2 bases and J gave up 5 bases, with 7 bases separating them. The CDR3 runs to 12 residues. Germline V lookup: CDR1 MNHEY, CDR2 SVGAGI. CDR3 nucleotide sequence: TGTGCCAGCAGTTACCTCGGGAACGAGCAGTACTTC. This encodes CASSYLGNEQYF.

V and J are TRBV30 and TRBJ1-2, with D unresolved. V gave up 3 bases and J gave up 4 bases, with 12 bases separating them. This CDR3 comprises 13 residues. From germline, CDR1 is GTSNPN and CDR2 SVGIG (reference sequence). DNA for the CDR3: TGTGCCTGGAGGCGTGATGGGTTCTATGGCTACACCTTC. Protein product: CAWRRDGFYGYTF.